Each of the 9 T cell receptor beta chains below was sequenced from the same sample in a study of blood T cells in healthy people across ages. Alongside a J-beta primer mix, a sample-barcoded 5' primer served in a second PCR lasting about 7 to 11 cycles. In TCRdb, the 5' RACE reads were re-called with MiXCR into one record per CDR3 protein. The profile shows hundreds of thousands of distinct CDR3 sequences, around 30% of them singletons. The specimen sequenced was blood. These receptors all stem from a woman of 80 years or more in good health.

This clonotype has a count of ten or more. The chain links TRBV7-2 to TRBJ2-5, with 11 bases identical to TRBD2. With 5 bases clipped from V and 4 bases from J, the junction kept 6 bases outside the gene matches. The CDR3 has 15 amino acids. Germline V lookup: CDR1 SGHTA, CDR2 FQGNSA. The DNA for the CDR3 is TGTGCCAGCAGCGCCACTAGCGGGGGCGGAGAGACCCAGTACTTC. Protein: CASSATSGGGETQYF.

This clonotype was seen repeatedly, ten times or more. The gene calls are TRBV10-3 and TRBJ2-1; 9 nucleotides line up with TRBD2. CDR3 length: 12 residues. With V trimmed by 6 bases and J by 8 bases, 2 bases remained unmatched. Germline CDR1 reads ENHRY; CDR2 reads SYGVKD. This CDR3 reads CAISIAGDEQFF. As DNA, the CDR3 is TGTGCCATCAGCATAGCGGGGGATGAGCAGTTCTTC.

Note on this clonotype: This may be a read error: a much more frequent sequence differs by one nucleotide. This sequence joins TRBV4-1 and TRBJ1-5; D unresolved. The CDR3 sequence is 15 residues long. Germline V gene data show CDR1 as MGHRA and CDR2 as YSYEKL. The CDR3, as DNA: TGCGCCAGCAGCCAAGGTCCCGTTAGCAGTCAGCCCCAGCATTTT. Translated: CASSQGPVSSQPQHF.

V is TRBV10-3 and J is TRBJ2-4, with TRBD2 identical over 7 bases. This CDR3 has 16 amino acids. Losses at the gene ends were 4 bases for V and 0 bases for J; bases not matched to a gene: 6. Germline CDR1 and CDR2: ENHRY and SYGVKD. The CDR3 DNA sequence: TGTGCCATCAGTGCAGGTAGCGGGTTAGCCAAAAACATTCAGTACTTC. This encodes CAISAGSGLAKNIQYF.

This clonotype was detected only a few times. The chain couples TRBV20-1 to TRBJ2-1, with D possibly TRBD2 on 6 matching bases. The J call may be faulty, since TRBJ2-7 better matches the DNA end. The CDR3 runs to 13 residues. Germline V gives CDR1 DFQATT, CDR2 SNEGSKA (reference sequence). CDR3: CSARAGRYNEQYF. The DNA of the CDR3 is TGCAGTGCTAGGGCAGGGAGGTACAATGAGCAGTACTTC.

This clonotype was detected only a few times. The chain joins TRBV10-3 to TRBJ1-5, with D unresolved. From germline, CDR1 is ENHRY and CDR2 SYGVKD. V lost 4 bases to trimming and J lost 8 bases, with 9 bases between them. This CDR3 is 12 amino acids long. CDR3 amino acids: CAISGGSEPQHF. CDR3 coding DNA: TGTGCCATCAGTGGAGGGTCGGAGCCCCAGCATTTT.

The table lists this clonotype with many counts. The chain is built from TRBV5-1 and TRBJ2-5; D is perhaps TRBD1 (5 bases). CDR1 is SGHRS and CDR2 is YFSETQ in the germline V gene. Between the trimmed V and J ends, which lost 4 bases and 7 bases, there was a span of 14 bases. The CDR3 length is 13 residues. The chain's CDR3 is CASSTGGEWTQYF. In nucleotides, the CDR3 is TGCGCCAGCAGCACAGGTGGGGAATGGACCCAGTACTTC.

This rearrangement joins TRBV12-3 or TRBV12-4 to TRBJ1-1, with TRBD1 identical over 9 bases. After removal of 7 bases from V and 3 bases from J, the junction contained 12 bases not matched to a gene. The CDR3 runs 16 residues. Here the CDR3 DNA reads TGTGCCAGCACCCGCACCGGACAGGGGCGAGACACTGAAGCTTTCTTT. It codes for CASTRTGQGRDTEAFF.

Only a few counts were recorded for this clonotype. The chain joins TRBV7-9 to TRBJ1-5; TRBD1 agrees at 9 bases. Trimming took 1 base from V and 5 from J; bases not matched to a gene: 6. This CDR3 region has 16 residues. In germline, CDR1 is SEHNR, CDR2 FQNEAQ (reference sequence). The CDR3 here is CASSLVGQGSDQPQHF. DNA for the CDR3: TGTGCCAGCAGCTTAGTGGGACAGGGATCGGATCAGCCCCAGCATTTT.